This TCR beta chain is from a study of OX40 agonist ivuxolimab in advanced cancers. About the study: The group had a mean age of approximately 60 years, ranged from about 23 to 85, and was roughly 80% male.

The CDR3 consists of 12 residues. Germline CDR1 MNHEY, CDR2 SMNVEV (reference sequence). The ends were cut back, 3 bases at V and 9 bases at J, with 11 bases in the middle. Clones were sequenced by immunoSEQ multiplex PCR, and TCRdb holds only the in-frame ones, with some missing. This table has fewer than 55,000 clones, around 84% appearing once. The material sequenced was CD4+ or CD8+ T cells sorted from blood, taken in a trial of the OX40 agonist ivuxolimab. The receptor was isolated from an adult with an advanced solid tumor such as melanoma, head and neck, liver or kidney cancer. The chain couples TRBV27 to TRBJ1-1, with D unresolved. CDR3 loop: CASSFPGSKAFF. Here the CDR3 DNA reads TGTGCCAGCAGTTTCCCCGGGTCGAAAGCTTTCTTT.